Below, 30 T cell receptor beta chains from the same sample are listed, as sequenced in a study of read filtering for tumor transcriptome and immune sequencing. From approximately 430 ng of RNA, a library with molecular barcoded alpha/delta and beta/gamma adaptors was made. In TCRdb, the reads were re-called with MiXCR into one record per CDR3 protein. The table has 15,000 to 20,000 distinct CDR3 sequences, about 20% seen once. Sequenced material: a population of CD138-negative cells sorted from bone marrow. The receptors were gathered from a donor older than 35 with multiple myeloma.

By share, this clonotype ranks as medium-sized. CDR3 nucleotides: TGCAGCGTTACAAGCTCCTACAATGAGCAGTTCTTC. This encodes CSVTSSYNEQFF. The chain joins TRBV29-1 to TRBJ2-1; D is uncertain. Germline V lookup: CDR1 SQVTM, CDR2 ANQGSEA. V was clipped by 5 bases and J by 0 bases, with 5 bases between them. This CDR3 has 12 residues.

In its sample, this clonotype was seen many times. This rearrangement joins TRBV19 to TRBJ2-1, with 14 nucleotides matching TRBD2. Germline V CDR1 and CDR2: LNHDA, SQIVND (reference sequence). This CDR3 region has 15 residues. V lost 3 bases, J lost 8 bases, and 3 bases stayed unmatched. This chain's CDR3 is CASSMGLAGADEQFF. The CDR3 DNA is TGTGCCAGTAGTATGGGACTAGCGGGAGCCGATGAGCAGTTCTTC. Together with reference TRBV19 and TRBJ2-1, the CDR3 gives the full variable domain: DGGITQSPKYLFRKEGQNVTLSCEQNLNHDAMYWYRQDPGQGLRLIYYSQIVNDFQKGDIAEGYSVSREKKESFPLTVTSAQKNPTAFYLCASSMGLAGADEQFFGPGTRLTVL.

Concerning this clonotype: A far more abundant clone sits one base away, making this likely a read error. This chain joins TRBV5-8 and TRBJ1-1; D gene ambiguous. CDR3 length equals 14 residues. CDR1 SGHTS and CDR2 YDEGEE come from the germline V gene. In DNA form, the CDR3 reads TGTGCCAGCGGCTTGGATGACGGAGACTATGAAGCTTTCTTT. This translates into CASGLDDGDYEAFF.

Details on this clonotype: A much larger clone lies a single base off, so this may be a read error. V and J are TRBV20-1 and TRBJ1-6, with TRBD1 identical over 7 bases. The germline V gene encodes CDR1 DFQATT and CDR2 SNEGSKA (reference sequence). The CDR3 consists of 17 residues. In DNA, the CDR3 is TGCAGTGTTAGAGATCCTAAGCTAGGGGGCAATGATTCACCCCTCCACTTT. This encodes CSVRDPKLGGNDSPLHF.

This clonotype was found many times. The chain combines TRBV11-2 with TRBJ2-1, with TRBD2 identical over 7 bases. The V and J ends lost 5 bases and 4 bases, in that order; junction bases with no gene match: 11. The CDR3 has 16 residues. From germline, CDR1 is SGHAT and CDR2 FQNNGV. The CDR3 DNA is TGTGCCAGCAGCCCCGGAAAGGGCGGGGGATACAATGAGCAGTTCTTC. Protein: CASSPGKGGGYNEQFF.

A few counts support this clonotype. The chain carries TRBV7-3 and TRBJ2-3; D remains unclear. Trimming removed 4 bases at V and 4 bases at J, with 12 bases between. Germline V CDR1 and CDR2: SGHTA, FQGTGA. This CDR3 comprises 14 residues. CDR3 region: CASSSFSLPDTQYF. The CDR3 nucleotides are TGTGCCAGCAGCTCTTTTTCCCTCCCAGATACGCAGTATTTT.

This clonotype was found a few times. The chain uses TRBV29-1 and TRBJ2-7; no clear D. Looked up from germline, CDR1 is SQVTM and CDR2 is ANQGSEA. The CDR3 sequence is 11 residues long. V was pared by 4 bases and J by 3 bases, with 7 bases between. CDR3 in DNA: TGCAGCGTTGGCCTCAACTACGAGCAGTACTTC. This translates into CSVGLNYEQYF.

This clonotype occurred many times. This may come from a read error, since a much larger clone is one base off. The gene calls are TRBV7-7 and TRBJ2-7; TRBD1 is a possible D gene (5 bases). Germline loops: CDR1 SSHAT, CDR2 FNYEAQ (reference sequence). CDR3 length: 13 residues. The DNA for the CDR3 is TGTGCTAGCCCCTGGACACACCGCTACGAGCGGTACTTC. This sequence encodes CASPWTHRYERYF.

This clonotype was observed a few times. A much larger clone lies one base from this, so it may be a read error. This chain links TRBV11-2 with TRBJ2-1, with TRBD2 matching over 9 bases. The CDR3 spans 19 residues. The germline CDR1 and CDR2 sequences are SGHAT and FQNNGV. The CDR3 protein is CATSLPGLAEASLYNEQFF. The CDR3 DNA reads as TGTGCCACCAGCTTACCGGGACTAGCAGAAGCCAGCCTCTACAATGAGCAGTTCTTC. Combining the CDR3 with reference TRBV11-2 and TRBJ2-1 gives the whole variable domain EAGVAQSPRYKIIEKRQSVAFWCNPISGHATLYWYQQILGQGPKLLIQFQNNGVVDDSQLPKDRFSAERLKGVDSTLKIQPAKLEDSAVYLCATSLPGLAEASLYNEQFFGPGTRLTVL.

CDR3 nucleotides: TGTGCCAGCACCCGAACGACCGGACTAGCGGACAATGAGCAGTTCTTC. Its translation is CASTRTTGLADNEQFF. This chain uses TRBV27 with TRBJ2-1, with 10 bases lining up with TRBD2. The ends lost 7 bases at V and 5 bases at J; junction bases unmatched: 11. The CDR3 is 16 residues long. The germline V gene has CDR1 MNHEY and CDR2 SMNVEV (reference sequence).

This clonotype is deemed medium-sized. The gene calls are TRBV15 and TRBJ2-5; possible D gene TRBD1, 6 bases. V was shortened by 0 bases and J by 5 bases, with 13 bases between the two germline ends. The CDR3 runs 15 residues. In germline, CDR1 is LNHNV, CDR2 YYDKDF (reference sequence). For the CDR3, the DNA is TGTGCCACCAGCAGAGAGATAGCTCAGGGGGAGACCCAGTACTTC. Protein product: CATSREIAQGETQYF. Looking up the rest from reference TRBV15 and TRBJ2-5 gives the full variable domain: DAMVIQNPRYQVTQFGKPVTLSCSQTLNHNVMYWYQQKSSQAPKLLFHYYDKDFNNEADTPDNFQSRRPNTSFCFLDIRSPGLGDTAMYLCATSREIAQGETQYFGPGTRLLVL.

The V call is TRBV3-1, the J call TRBJ2-7, with 7 nucleotides matching TRBD1. Germline CDR1 reads LGHDT; CDR2 reads YNNKEL (reference sequence). J gave up 2 bases and V 2 bases, and 12 bases lay outside the gene matches. This CDR3 is built from 17 residues. In DNA, the CDR3 is TGTGCCAGCAGCCAAACCTTCCAGGGGGAAAAAACCTACGAGCAGTACTTC. Residues: CASSQTFQGEKTYEQYF.

This clonotype turned up a few times. V is TRBV25-1 and J is TRBJ2-3, with 8 bases identical to TRBD2. With V trimmed by 0 bases and J by 2 bases, 4 bases remained unmatched. This CDR3 spans 16 amino acids. The germline gives CDR1 MGHDK, CDR2 SYGVNS. CDR3 protein: CASSEYRAGDTDTQYF. Written as DNA, the CDR3 is TGTGCCAGCAGTGAATATCGAGCGGGGGACACAGATACGCAGTATTTT.

This clonotype is medium-sized in the sample. The chain employs TRBV29-1 and TRBJ2-7, with D hard to call. The V gene lost 0 bases and the J gene lost 5 bases, with 5 bases spanning the gap. This CDR3 has 11 residues. CDR1 and CDR2 (germline): SQVTM, ANQGSEA. The CDR3 protein is CSVEEDHEQYF. The CDR3 DNA reads TGCAGCGTTGAAGAGGACCACGAGCAGTACTTC.

The chain joins TRBV7-2 to TRBJ1-1; a possible D gene is TRBD1 (5 bases). CDR3 length equals 13 residues. The ends were cut back, 2 bases at V and 8 bases at J, with 12 bases in the middle. Per germline, CDR1 SGHTA and CDR2 FQGNSA. Here the CDR3 DNA reads TGTGCCAGCAGCTTATGGAGGGGAGTAGAAGCTTTCTTT. It codes for CASSLWRGVEAFF.

Points on this clonotype: One base away lies a much larger clone, so this may be a sequencing read error. This rearrangement joins TRBV28 to TRBJ2-3, with 7 bases lining up with TRBD1. CDR3 size: 16 residues. The germline CDR1 and CDR2 sequences are MDHEN and SYDVKM. In nucleotides, the CDR3 is TGTGCCAACAGTTTTTCCCCGGGACAGAACACAGATACGCAGTATTTT. This translates into CANSFSPGQNTDTQYF.

This chain uses TRBV7-8 with TRBJ2-5, with D perhaps matching TRBD1 or TRBD2 (5 bases each). Germline assignment: CDR1 SGHVS and CDR2 FQNEAQ. The CDR3 totals 13 residues. V was trimmed by 5 bases and J by 7 bases, leaving 14 bases between them. CDR3 sequence (DNA): TGTGCCAGCAGCCCCGAACATGGGGGGACCCAGTACTTC. Translated, it gives CASSPEHGGTQYF.

For this clonotype: A far larger clone is a single base away, which makes a read error likely. V is TRBV11-1 and J is TRBJ2-3; the D is unclear. The V gene's germline CDR1 is SGHAT and CDR2 FQDESV (reference sequence). This CDR3 has 20 amino acids. Trimming pared 3 bases from V and 5 bases from J, leaving 30 bases between. This CDR3 is CASSFPLSPEQSTSGDTQYF. The CDR3 DNA reads TGTGCCAGCAGCTTCCCACTATCGCCGGAACAGTCCACCTCAGGAGATACGCAGTATTTT.

This clonotype has just a few counts. The chain has TRBV29-1 and TRBJ2-2; weak D call: TRBD2 (5 bases). Trimming left V 6 bases short and J 4 bases short, with 12 bases between. There are 13 residues in the CDR3. CDR1 is SQVTM and CDR2 is ANQGSEA in the germline V gene. The CDR3 is CSVTTTITGELFF. The CDR3 DNA reads TGCAGCGTGACTACCACGATCACCGGGGAGCTGTTTTTT.

The CDR3 reads CASSPIDRADYEQYF. The DNA of the CDR3 is TGTGCCAGCAGTCCCATCGACAGGGCTGACTACGAGCAGTACTTC. This sequence joins TRBV28 and TRBJ2-7; 7 bases fit TRBD1. The J segment lost 3 bases and the V segment lost 5 bases, leaving 10 bases of the junction unmatched. This CDR3 region has 15 residues. Germline V gene data show CDR1 as MDHEN and CDR2 as SYDVKM.

This clonotype is deemed large (0.1 to 1%). This chain's CDR3 is CASSLSMGPNEQFF. CDR3 nucleotide sequence: TGTGCCAGCAGTTTATCGATGGGCCCCAATGAGCAGTTCTTC. This sequence joins TRBV27 and TRBJ2-1; D is undetermined. This CDR3 spans 14 amino acids. V was cut by 0 bases and J by 6 bases, with 9 bases left in between. Germline V gene data show CDR1 as MNHEY and CDR2 as SMNVEV (reference sequence).

Points on this clonotype: A read error is the likely source, as a far larger clone sits one nucleotide away. The rearrangement links TRBV11-1 to TRBJ1-1; D ambiguous. This CDR3 region has 14 residues. The germline gives CDR1 SGHAT, CDR2 FQDESV (reference sequence). The V gene lost 5 bases and the J gene lost 4 bases, with 14 bases spanning the gap. Here the CDR3 DNA reads TGTGCCAGCAGCCCTCTAAAGAGAATCACTGAAGCTTTCTTT. It specifies CASSPLKRITEAFF.

There are many counts of this clonotype. J is TRBJ2-7 and V is TRBV29-1, with 9 positions matching TRBD1. CDR1 is SQVTM, CDR2 ANQGSEA, per germline. The CDR3 is 12 residues long. J lost 3 bases, V lost 6 bases, and 3 bases had no gene match. Here the CDR3 reads CSVQDRGYEQYF. In DNA, the CDR3 is TGCAGCGTGCAGGACAGGGGCTACGAGCAGTACTTC.

Details on this clonotype: A much larger clonotype is one base distant, so this may be a read error. In DNA, the CDR3 is TGCAGTCCCCTAGCGTCGTACCAAGGGACCCAGTACTTC. The encoded protein is CSPLASYQGTQYF. The chain uses TRBV20-1 and TRBJ2-5; TRBD2 might be the D (6 bases). Germline V gives CDR1 DFQATT, CDR2 SNEGSKA (reference sequence). The CDR3 has 13 residues.

The rearrangement joins TRBV7-2 to TRBJ1-5; 8 bases map to TRBD1. This CDR3 is 14 amino acids long. V was pared by 4 bases and J by 6 bases, with 5 bases of the junction left unmatched. CDR1 is SGHTA and CDR2 is FQGNSA in the germline V gene. CDR3 coding DNA: TGTGCCAGCAGCTCTGGACAGGGAGGTCAGCCCCAGCATTTT. The encoded protein is CASSSGQGGQPQHF.

This clonotype is termed medium-sized. The chain carries TRBV2 and TRBJ2-1; 13 positions agree with TRBD2. The germline CDR1 and CDR2 sequences are SNHLY and FYNNEI. This CDR3 region has 18 residues. The CDR3 nucleotides read TGTGCTACTACGGGACACCTCGGACTAGCGGGAGAAGGCAATGAGCAGTTCTTC. It translates to CATTGHLGLAGEGNEQFF.

This clonotype was seen ten or more times. This sequence joins TRBV12-3 or TRBV12-4 and TRBJ2-1; D might be TRBD2 (5 bases). V lost 6 bases, J lost 8 bases, and 17 bases lay in between. The length of the CDR3 is 14 residues. CDR3 amino acids: CASREGGLVYEQFF. CDR3 nucleotides: TGTGCCAGCAGAGAGGGCGGGTTGGTCTATGAGCAGTTCTTC.

The CDR3 DNA is TGTGCCAGCAGTGTCGTAGCGGGTCTCACAGATACGCAGTATTTT. Its translation: CASSVVAGLTDTQYF. V and J are TRBV6-5 and TRBJ2-3; 7 bases are shared with TRBD2. This CDR3 spans 15 amino acids. With V trimmed by 5 bases and J by 2 bases, 7 bases remained unmatched. Germline CDR1 MNHEY, CDR2 SVGAGI.

Comments on this clonotype: This is likely a read error, given that the CDR3 carries no conserved phenylalanine or tryptophan at its end. The chain couples TRBV6-2 or TRBV6-3 to TRBJ1-1; D might be TRBD1 (5 bases). Trimming shortened V by 4 bases and J by 5 bases, and 14 bases separated the two germline ends. Looked up from germline, CDR1 is MNHEY and CDR2 is SVGEGT. The CDR3 is 14 residues long. The CDR3 is CASSCSERGTEAFL. In DNA form, the CDR3 reads TGTGCCAGCAGTTGCTCGGAGAGGGGTACTGAAGCTTTCTTA.

By its share, this clonotype is medium-sized. The chain combines TRBV28 with TRBJ2-2; possible D gene TRBD2, 6 bases. Germline-derived CDR1 and CDR2 are MDHEN and SYDVKM. This CDR3 has 15 amino acids. The ends were cut back, 3 bases at V and 1 base at J, with 9 bases in the middle. CDR3 bases: TGTGCCAGCAGTTTTAGCGGAAGGAACACCGGGGAGCTGTTTTTT. This codes for CASSFSGRNTGELFF.